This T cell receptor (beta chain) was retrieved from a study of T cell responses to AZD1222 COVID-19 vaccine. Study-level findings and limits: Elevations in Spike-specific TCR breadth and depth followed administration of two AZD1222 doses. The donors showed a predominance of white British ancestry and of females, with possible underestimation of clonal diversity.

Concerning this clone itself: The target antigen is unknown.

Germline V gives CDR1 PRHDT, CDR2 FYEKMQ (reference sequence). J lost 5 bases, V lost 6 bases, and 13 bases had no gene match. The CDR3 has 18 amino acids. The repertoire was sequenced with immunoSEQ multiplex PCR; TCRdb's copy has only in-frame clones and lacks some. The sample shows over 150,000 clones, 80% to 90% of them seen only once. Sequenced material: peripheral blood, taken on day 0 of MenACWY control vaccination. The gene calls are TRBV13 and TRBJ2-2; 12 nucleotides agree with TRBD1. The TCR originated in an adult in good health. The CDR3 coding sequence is TGTGCCAGCAGTTCCCGGGGACAGGGGGCCGCGAGAACCGGGGAGCTGTTTTTT. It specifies CASSSRGQGAARTGELFF.